One sample yielded the 13 T cell receptor beta chains listed below, sequenced in a study of T cell repertoires in cytomegalovirus infection. From the reads, TCRdb called clonotypes with MiXCR, one entry per CDR3 protein. The data show about 400,000 distinct CDR3 sequences, approximately 30% seen once. The antigens for these receptors are not known. The sequencing here drew on cultured PBMCs, taken from culture after CMV antigen stimulation. The receptors here all came from a human donor in good health (CMV status not recorded). Some clones in this sample may be carry-over from other donors' samples.

The rearrangement links TRBV20-1 to TRBJ2-7, with 10 positions matching TRBD2. The CDR3 totals 16 residues. Germline V gives CDR1 DFQATT, CDR2 SNEGSKA (reference sequence). Trimming cost V 6 bases and J 1 base; bases outside gene matches: 12. The CDR3 here is CSADHEAGGASYEQYF. CDR3 nucleotides: TGCAGTGCCGACCACGAAGCGGGAGGGGCTTCCTACGAGCAGTACTTC.

This clonotype was seen only a few times. The rearrangement uses TRBV4-3 and TRBJ2-3; 8 bases are shared with TRBD2. Trimming at V came to 0 bases and at J to 2 bases, leaving 22 bases not matched to a gene. The CDR3 has 22 residues. In germline, CDR1 is LGHNA, CDR2 YSLEER. The CDR3 region has the DNA TGCGCCAGCAGCCAAGATTCTTTGTCGTCGGTAAAATTTAGCGGGACCACAGATACGCAGTATTTT. Its protein is CASSQDSLSSVKFSGTTDTQYF.

V gene TRBV12-3 or TRBV12-4 combines with J gene TRBJ2-3; 7 bases are a match to TRBD2. This CDR3 is built from 15 residues. J lost 1 base, V lost 4 bases, and 5 bases had no gene match. The DNA for the CDR3 is TGTGCCAGCAGTTCCGTCCGGGGGGGCACAGATACGCAGTATTTT. Translating it yields CASSSVRGGTDTQYF.

The chain has TRBV29-1 and TRBJ1-1, with D tentatively TRBD1 (5 bases). This CDR3 contains 10 residues. Germline V CDR1 and CDR2: SQVTM, ANQGSEA. V gave up 2 bases and J gave up 9 bases, with 7 bases separating them. The CDR3 sequence: CSVEWGKAFF. The CDR3 nucleotides read TGCAGCGTTGAATGGGGGAAAGCTTTCTTT.

This clonotype occurred a few times. This sequence joins TRBV7-8 and TRBJ2-7, with D possibly being TRBD2 (5 bases). This CDR3 spans 14 amino acids. V was clipped by 7 bases and J by 2 bases, with 15 bases between them. The V gene's germline CDR1 is SGHVS and CDR2 FQNEAQ. The DNA of the CDR3 is TGTGCCAGCACCTTGGGCGGGCTCGCCTACGAGCAGTACTTC. Its translation: CASTLGGLAYEQYF.

The chain recombines TRBV19 with TRBJ2-1, with D unresolved. The germline V gene encodes CDR1 LNHDA and CDR2 SQIVND (reference sequence). With 3 bases removed from V and 0 bases from J, the gap between germline ends came to 9 bases. CDR3 length: 15 residues. CDR3 in amino acids: CASSIRPASYNEQFF. CDR3 in DNA: TGTGCCAGTAGTATTCGTCCCGCCTCCTACAATGAGCAGTTCTTC.

The chain carries TRBV6-5 and TRBJ1-1; D ambiguous. CDR1 and CDR2 from the germline V gene are MNHEY and SVGAGI. The CDR3 has 15 residues. Trimming removed 5 bases at V and 2 bases at J, with 15 bases between. CDR3 sequence (DNA): TGTGCCAGCAGTCCCCGACCGGACCCCAACACTGAAGCTTTCTTT. It is translated as CASSPRPDPNTEAFF.

The genes are TRBV5-4 and TRBJ1-1, with D perhaps TRBD1 (5 bases). The CDR3 loop spans 16 amino acids. The V end was cut by 0 bases, the J end by 6 bases, with 18 bases between. Looked up from germline, CDR1 is SGHNT and CDR2 is YYREEE (reference sequence). The CDR3 sequence: CASSLARGPGRAEAFF. The CDR3 bases are TGTGCCAGCAGCTTGGCCCGGGGTCCAGGGAGGGCTGAAGCTTTCTTT.

This clonotype was detected ten times or more. This chain links TRBV7-2 with TRBJ2-1; possible D gene TRBD2, 6 bases. Trimming took 5 bases from V and 9 from J, leaving 11 bases between them. This CDR3 has 12 residues. From germline, CDR1 is SGHTA and CDR2 FQGNSA. The CDR3 here is CASSPQEGEQFF. As DNA, the CDR3 is TGTGCCAGCAGCCCCCAGGAGGGTGAGCAGTTCTTC.

V and J are TRBV29-1 and TRBJ2-3; 11 bases agree with TRBD2. The CDR3 has 16 residues. The V gene end was trimmed by 5 bases and the J gene end by 0 bases; junction bases not matched to a gene: 7. CDR1 is SQVTM, CDR2 ANQGSEA, per germline. CDR3 region: CSVKMTSGASTDTQYF. Here the CDR3 DNA reads TGCAGCGTTAAAATGACTAGCGGGGCTAGCACAGATACGCAGTATTTT.

This chain uses TRBV4-1 with TRBJ2-3; D gene ambiguous. The germline V gene encodes CDR1 MGHRA and CDR2 YSYEKL. With 4 bases removed from V and 1 base from J, the gap between germline ends came to 15 bases. The CDR3 is 16 residues long. CDR3 sequence: CASSPPADFRTDTQYF. In nucleotides, the CDR3 is TGCGCCAGCAGCCCCCCCGCGGATTTCCGCACAGATACGCAGTATTTT.

The chain has TRBV19 and TRBJ2-3; no reliable D call. Per the germline V gene, CDR1 is LNHDA and CDR2 is SQIVND (reference sequence). V was clipped by 7 bases and J by 6 bases, with 8 bases between them. This CDR3 has 11 amino acids. CDR3: CASKGVDTQYF. The DNA of the CDR3 is TGTGCCAGTAAGGGCGTGGATACGCAGTATTTT.

This clonotype occurred a few times. The chain has TRBV7-2 and TRBJ2-1; 8 bases line up with TRBD2. The CDR3 loop spans 13 amino acids. J lost 8 bases, V lost 3 bases, and 3 bases had no gene match. CDR1 and CDR2 from the germline V gene are SGHTA and FQGNSA. CDR3 coding DNA: TGTGCCAGCAGCTTTGGACTAGCATATGAGCAGTTCTTC. Protein: CASSFGLAYEQFF.